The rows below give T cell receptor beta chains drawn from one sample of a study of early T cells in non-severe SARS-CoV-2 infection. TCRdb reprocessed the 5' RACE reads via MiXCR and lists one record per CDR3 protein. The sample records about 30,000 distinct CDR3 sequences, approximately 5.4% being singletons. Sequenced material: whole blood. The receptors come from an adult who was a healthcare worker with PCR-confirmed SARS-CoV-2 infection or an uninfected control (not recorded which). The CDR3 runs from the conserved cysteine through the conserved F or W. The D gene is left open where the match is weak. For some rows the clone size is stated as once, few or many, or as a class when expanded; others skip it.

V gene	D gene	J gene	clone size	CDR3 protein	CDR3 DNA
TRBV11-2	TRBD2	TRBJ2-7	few	CASSLNPGGRYEQYF	TGTGCCAGCAGCTTAAACCCGGGAGGAAGATACGAGCAGTACTTC
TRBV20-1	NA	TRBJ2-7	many	CSARFFGQASYEQYF	TGCAGTGCTAGATTTTTTGGGCAGGCGTCCTACGAGCAGTACTTC
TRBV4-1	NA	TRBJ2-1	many	CASSQIVSEPTNEQFF	TGCGCCAGCAGCCAAATAGTATCGGAACCTACAAATGAGCAGTTCTTC
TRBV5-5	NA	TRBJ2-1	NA	CASSPTRSSYNEQFF	TGTGCCAGCTCCCCGACTAGGAGCTCCTACAATGAGCAGTTCTTC
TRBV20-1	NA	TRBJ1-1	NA	CSASTWGPDLMNTEAFF	TGCAGTGCTAGCACGTGGGGTCCTGATCTAATGAACACTGAAGCTTTCTTT
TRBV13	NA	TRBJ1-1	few	CASSLATNTEAFF	TGTGCCAGCAGCTTAGCAACTAACACTGAAGCTTTCTTT
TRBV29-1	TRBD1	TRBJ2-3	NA	CSVATGITDTQYF	TGCAGCGTTGCGACAGGGATTACAGATACGCAGTATTTT
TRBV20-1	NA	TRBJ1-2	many	CSAPRDANYGYTF	TGCAGTGCCCCGCGGGACGCTAACTATGGCTACACCTTC
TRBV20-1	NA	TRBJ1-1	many	CSAEGGHPGGTEAFF	TGCAGTGCAGAAGGAGGGCACCCCGGGGGCACTGAAGCTTTCTTT
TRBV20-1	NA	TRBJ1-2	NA	CSASRGNFNYGYTF	TGCAGTGCTAGTAGGGGGAATTTCAACTATGGCTACACCTTC
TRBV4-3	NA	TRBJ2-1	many	CASRPYGENSYNEQFF	TGCGCCAGCAGGCCTTACGGGGAAAATTCCTACAATGAGCAGTTCTTC
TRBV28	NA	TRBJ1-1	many	CASSLRVGRTEAFF	TGTGCCAGCAGTTTAAGGGTAGGCAGGACTGAAGCTTTCTTT
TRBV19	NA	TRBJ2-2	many	CASSIVGDSRTGELFF	TGTGCCAGTAGTATAGTAGGAGACAGCAGGACCGGGGAGCTGTTTTTT
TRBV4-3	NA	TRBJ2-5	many	CASSQGFSYQETQYF	TGCGCCAGCAGCCAAGGCTTCTCGTACCAAGAGACCCAGTACTTC
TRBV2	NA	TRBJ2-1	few	CASSERISYNEQFF	TGTGCCAGCAGTGAGAGGATCTCCTACAATGAGCAGTTCTTC
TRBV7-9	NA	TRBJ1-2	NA	CASSLSEVLSGYTF	TGTGCCAGCAGCTTATCCGAAGTTTTGAGTGGCTACACCTTC
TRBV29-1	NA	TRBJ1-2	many	CSVLQDTSGYGYTF	TGCAGCGTTCTACAGGACACCTCTGGCTATGGCTACACCTTC
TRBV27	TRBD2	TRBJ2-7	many	CASRPRSGGVYEQYF	TGTGCCAGCAGACCTCGTAGCGGGGGGGTCTACGAGCAGTACTTC
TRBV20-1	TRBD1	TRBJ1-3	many	CSAIPPGQSGNTIYF	TGCAGTGCTATACCGCCGGGACAGTCTGGAAACACCATATATTTT
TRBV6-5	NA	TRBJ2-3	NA	CASSYGGAGTDTQYF	TGTGCCAGCAGTTACGGGGGGGCGGGCACAGATACGCAGTATTTT
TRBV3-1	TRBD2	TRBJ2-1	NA	CASSQSPSAGGSNEQFF	TGTGCCAGCAGCCAGTCCCCTTCGGCGGGAGGGAGTAATGAGCAGTTCTTC
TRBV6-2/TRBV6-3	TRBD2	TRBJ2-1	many	CASSYSPGLAGSNEQFF	TGTGCCAGCAGTTACTCGCCGGGACTAGCGGGAAGTAATGAGCAGTTCTTC
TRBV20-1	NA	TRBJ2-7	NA	CSADTGSEQYF	TGCAGCGCCGACACAGGGAGCGAGCAGTACTTC
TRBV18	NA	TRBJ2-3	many	CASSPSGEEDTDTQYF	TGTGCCAGCTCACCATCCGGGGAGGAGGACACAGATACGCAGTATTTT
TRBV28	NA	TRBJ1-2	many	CASSLAGNYGYTF	TGTGCCAGCAGTTTAGCGGGGAACTATGGCTACACCTTC
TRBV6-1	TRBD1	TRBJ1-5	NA	CASMGGTGGNQPQHF	TGTGCCAGCATGGGGGGGACAGGGGGCAATCAGCCCCAGCATTTT
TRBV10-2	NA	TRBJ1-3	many	CASSQGVGNTIYF	TGCGCCAGCAGCCAGGGCGTTGGAAACACCATATATTTT
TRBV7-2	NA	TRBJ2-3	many	CASSLDGSTDTQYF	TGTGCCAGCAGCTTAGACGGCAGCACAGATACGCAGTATTTT
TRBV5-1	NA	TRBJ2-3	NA	CASSLGGPGRTTLDTDTQYF	TGCGCCAGCAGCCTCGGGGGGCCAGGGCGGACGACGTTAGACACAGATACGCAGTATTTT
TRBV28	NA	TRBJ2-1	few	CASRSPLRTGEQFF	TGTGCCAGCCGCTCCCCCCTACGGACGGGTGAGCAGTTCTTC
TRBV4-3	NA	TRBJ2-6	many	CASSQASGTGANVLTF	TGCGCCAGCAGCCAAGCCTCGGGAACTGGGGCCAACGTCCTGACTTTC
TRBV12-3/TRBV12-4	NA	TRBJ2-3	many	CASSFSTPWDTQYF	TGTGCCAGCAGTTTTTCTACTCCCTGGGATACGCAGTATTTT
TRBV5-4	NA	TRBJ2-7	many	CASSFEQDPSYEQYF	TGTGCCAGCAGCTTCGAACAAGACCCCTCCTACGAGCAGTACTTC
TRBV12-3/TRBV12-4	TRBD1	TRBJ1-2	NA	CASSPKGQGIYGYTF	TGTGCCAGCAGTCCCAAGGGACAGGGAATCTATGGCTACACCTTC
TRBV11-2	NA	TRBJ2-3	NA	CASSFYNRVVPDTQYF	TGTGCCAGCAGCTTCTATAACAGGGTTGTGCCAGATACGCAGTATTTT
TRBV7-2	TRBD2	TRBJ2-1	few	CASSPSGDNNEQFF	TGTGCCAGCAGCCCTAGCGGGGATAACAATGAGCAGTTCTTC
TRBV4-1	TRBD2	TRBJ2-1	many	CASSQERTSNNEQFF	TGCGCCAGCAGCCAAGAAAGGACTAGCAACAATGAGCAGTTCTTC
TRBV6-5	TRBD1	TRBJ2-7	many	CASGPRTGGTYEQYF	TGTGCCAGCGGACCAAGGACAGGGGGAACCTACGAGCAGTACTTC
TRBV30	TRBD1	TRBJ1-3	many	CAADRGTNMGNTIYF	TGTGCCGCGGACAGGGGAACTAACATGGGAAACACCATATATTTT
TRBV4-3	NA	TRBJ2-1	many	CASSQGFGAYNEQFF	TGCGCCAGCAGCCAAGGGTTCGGGGCCTACAATGAGCAGTTCTTC